This TCR beta chain derives from a study of T cell responses to AZD1222 COVID-19 vaccine. General observations from the study: Possibly, clonal diversity was underestimated; donors were largely white British and included more females. Recipients of two AZD1222 doses showed rising Spike-specific TCR breadth and depth. Repertoires were obtained solely post-peak T cell response. Targeting of unmutated variant regions was reportedly seen in nearly half of spike-specific TCRs.

The protocol was immunoSEQ multiplex PCR, while the TCRdb copy is restricted to in-frame clones and leaves out a portion. The sample yields roughly 140,000 clones, around 88% seen once. V shed 8 bases and J shed 7 bases, with 25 bases lying between them. There are 16 residues in the CDR3. Germline V gene lookup returns CDR1 LNHDA and CDR2 SQIVND (reference sequence). As for this clone: The antigen is not known.

The genes are TRBV19 and TRBJ2-3; D might be TRBD1 or TRBD2, each matching 5 bases. The TCR originated in an adult in good health. Here the sequenced sample was peripheral blood, taken on day 0 of MenACWY control vaccination. The CDR3 coding sequence is TGTGCCAGTTCCCCAGCTAGGGCAGTCCGGGGCCATACGCAGTATTTT. Amino acid sequence: CASSPARAVRGHTQYF.